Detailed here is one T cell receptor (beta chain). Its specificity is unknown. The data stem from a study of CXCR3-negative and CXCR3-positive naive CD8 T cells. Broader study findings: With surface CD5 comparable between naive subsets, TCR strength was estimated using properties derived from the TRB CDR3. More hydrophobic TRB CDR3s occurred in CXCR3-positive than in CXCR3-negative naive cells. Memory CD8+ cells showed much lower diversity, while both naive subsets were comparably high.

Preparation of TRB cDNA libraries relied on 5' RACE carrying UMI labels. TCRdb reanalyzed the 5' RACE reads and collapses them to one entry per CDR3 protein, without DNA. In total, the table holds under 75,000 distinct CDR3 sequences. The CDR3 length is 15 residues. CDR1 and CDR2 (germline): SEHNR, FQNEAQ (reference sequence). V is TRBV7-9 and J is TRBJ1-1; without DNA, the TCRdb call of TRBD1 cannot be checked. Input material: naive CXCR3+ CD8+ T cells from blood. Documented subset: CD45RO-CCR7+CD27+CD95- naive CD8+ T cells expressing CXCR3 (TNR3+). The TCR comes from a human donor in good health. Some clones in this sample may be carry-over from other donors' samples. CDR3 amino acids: CASSLTGTSDTEAFF.